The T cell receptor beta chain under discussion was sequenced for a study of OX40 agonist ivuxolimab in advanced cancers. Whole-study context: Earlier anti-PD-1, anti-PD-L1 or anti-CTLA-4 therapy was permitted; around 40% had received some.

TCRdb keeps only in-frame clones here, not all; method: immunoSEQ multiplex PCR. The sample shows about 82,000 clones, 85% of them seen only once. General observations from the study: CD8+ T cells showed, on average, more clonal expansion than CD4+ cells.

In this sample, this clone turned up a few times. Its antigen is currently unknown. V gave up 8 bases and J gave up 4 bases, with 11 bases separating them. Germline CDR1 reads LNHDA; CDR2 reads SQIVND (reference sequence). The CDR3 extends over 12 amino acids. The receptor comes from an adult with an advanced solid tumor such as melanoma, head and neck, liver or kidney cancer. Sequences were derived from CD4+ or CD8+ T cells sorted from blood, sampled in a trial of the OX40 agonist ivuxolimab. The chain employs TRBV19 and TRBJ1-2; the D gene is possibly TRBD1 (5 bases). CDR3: CASYLGPYGYTF. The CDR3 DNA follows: TGTGCCAGTTATCTGGGGCCCTATGGCTACACCTTC.